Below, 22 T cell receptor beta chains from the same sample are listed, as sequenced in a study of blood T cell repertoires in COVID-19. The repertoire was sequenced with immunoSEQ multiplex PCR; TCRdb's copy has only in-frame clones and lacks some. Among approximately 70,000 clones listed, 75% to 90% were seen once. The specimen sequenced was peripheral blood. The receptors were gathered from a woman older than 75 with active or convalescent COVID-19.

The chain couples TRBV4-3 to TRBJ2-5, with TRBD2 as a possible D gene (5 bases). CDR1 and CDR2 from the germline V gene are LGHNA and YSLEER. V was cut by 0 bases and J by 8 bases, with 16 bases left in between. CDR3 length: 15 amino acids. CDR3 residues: CASSQDAGLQATQYF. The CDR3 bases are TGCGCCAGCAGCCAAGATGCAGGACTCCAAGCAACCCAGTACTTC.

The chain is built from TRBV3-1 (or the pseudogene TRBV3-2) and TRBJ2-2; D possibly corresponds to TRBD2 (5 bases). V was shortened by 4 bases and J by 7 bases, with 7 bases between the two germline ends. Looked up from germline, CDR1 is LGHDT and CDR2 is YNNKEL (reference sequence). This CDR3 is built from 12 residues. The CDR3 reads CASSLAIGELFF. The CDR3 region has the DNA TGTGCCAGCAGCCTAGCGATCGGGGAGCTGTTTTTT.

Here the CDR3 reads CASRVGLAGTGELFF. The CDR3 DNA sequence: TGTGCCAGCAGGGTAGGCCTAGCGGGTACCGGGGAGCTGTTTTTT. The gene calls are TRBV5-4 and TRBJ2-2; 8 positions agree with TRBD2. The CDR3 has 15 amino acids. CDR1 is SGHNT, CDR2 YYREEE, per germline (reference sequence). The V segment lost 5 bases and the J segment 5 bases; nucleotides outside the gene matches: 8. Combining the CDR3 with reference TRBV5-4 and TRBJ2-2 gives the whole variable domain ETGVTQSPTHLIKTRGQQVTLRCSSQSGHNTVSWYQQALGQGPQFIFQYYREEENGRGNFPPRFSGLQFPNYSSELNVNALELDDSALYLCASRVGLAGTGELFFGEGSRLTVL.

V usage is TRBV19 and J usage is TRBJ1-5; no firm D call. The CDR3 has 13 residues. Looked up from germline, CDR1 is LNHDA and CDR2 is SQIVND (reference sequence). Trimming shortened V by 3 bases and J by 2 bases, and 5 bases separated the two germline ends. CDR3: CASSIPGNQPQHF. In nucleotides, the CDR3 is TGTGCCAGTAGTATCCCAGGCAATCAGCCCCAGCATTTT.

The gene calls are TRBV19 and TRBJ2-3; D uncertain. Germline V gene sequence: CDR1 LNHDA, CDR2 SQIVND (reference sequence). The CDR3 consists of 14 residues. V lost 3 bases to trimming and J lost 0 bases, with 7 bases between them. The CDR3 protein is CASSMTTSTDTQYF. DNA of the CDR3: TGTGCCAGTAGTATGACGACTAGCACAGATACGCAGTATTTT. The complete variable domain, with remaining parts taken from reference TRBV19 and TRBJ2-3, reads DGGITQSPKYLFRKEGQNVTLSCEQNLNHDAMYWYRQDPGQGLRLIYYSQIVNDFQKGDIAEGYSVSREKKESFPLTVTSAQKNPTAFYLCASSMTTSTDTQYFGPGTRLTVL.

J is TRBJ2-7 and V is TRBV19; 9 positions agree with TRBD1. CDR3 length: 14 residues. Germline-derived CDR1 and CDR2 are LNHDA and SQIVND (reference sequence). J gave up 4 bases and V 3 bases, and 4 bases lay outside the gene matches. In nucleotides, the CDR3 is TGTGCCAGTAGTATGGGACAGGGAAGGTACGAGCAGTACTTC. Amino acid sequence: CASSMGQGRYEQYF.

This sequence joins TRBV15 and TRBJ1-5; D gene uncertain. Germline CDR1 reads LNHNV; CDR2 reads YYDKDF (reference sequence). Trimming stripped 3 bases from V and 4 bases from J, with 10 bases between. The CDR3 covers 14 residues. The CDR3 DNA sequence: TGTGCCACCAGCAGGGATTCCGGGAATCAGCCCCAGCATTTT. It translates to CATSRDSGNQPQHF.

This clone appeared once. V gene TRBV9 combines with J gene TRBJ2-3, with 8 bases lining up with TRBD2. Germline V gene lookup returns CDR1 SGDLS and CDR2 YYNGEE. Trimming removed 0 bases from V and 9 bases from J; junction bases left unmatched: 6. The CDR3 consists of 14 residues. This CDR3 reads CASSVAGGLGTQYF. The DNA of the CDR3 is TGTGCCAGCAGCGTAGCGGGGGGGTTAGGAACGCAGTATTTT.

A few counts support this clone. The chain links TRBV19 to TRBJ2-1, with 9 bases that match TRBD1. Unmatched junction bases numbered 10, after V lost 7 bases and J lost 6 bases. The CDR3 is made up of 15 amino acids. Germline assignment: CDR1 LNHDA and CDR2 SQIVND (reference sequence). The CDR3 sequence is CASTPGTGIPNEQFF. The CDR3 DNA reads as TGTGCCAGTACCCCGGGGACAGGGATCCCCAATGAGCAGTTCTTC.

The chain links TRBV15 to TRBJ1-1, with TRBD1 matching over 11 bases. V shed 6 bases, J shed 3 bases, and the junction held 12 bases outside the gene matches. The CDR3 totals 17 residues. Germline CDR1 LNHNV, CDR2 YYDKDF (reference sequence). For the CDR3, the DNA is TGTGCCACCAGTATGAGGGACAGGGGGAGTTCTGACACTGAAGCTTTCTTT. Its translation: CATSMRDRGSSDTEAFF.

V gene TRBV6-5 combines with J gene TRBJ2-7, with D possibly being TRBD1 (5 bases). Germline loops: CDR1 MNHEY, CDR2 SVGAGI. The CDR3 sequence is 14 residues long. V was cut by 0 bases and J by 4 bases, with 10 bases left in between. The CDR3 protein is CASSYSNAGYEQYF. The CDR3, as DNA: TGTGCCAGCAGTTACTCGAACGCAGGGTACGAGCAGTACTTC.

CDR3 DNA: TGCGCCAGCAGTGACTCGGGGAGGAACACTGAAGCTTTCTTT. Translation: CASSDSGRNTEAFF. The chain combines TRBV10-2 with TRBJ1-1, with no clear D. Germline V gene lookup returns CDR1 WSHSY and CDR2 SAAADI. The CDR3 totals 14 residues. Trimming took 3 bases from V and 1 from J, leaving 9 bases between them.

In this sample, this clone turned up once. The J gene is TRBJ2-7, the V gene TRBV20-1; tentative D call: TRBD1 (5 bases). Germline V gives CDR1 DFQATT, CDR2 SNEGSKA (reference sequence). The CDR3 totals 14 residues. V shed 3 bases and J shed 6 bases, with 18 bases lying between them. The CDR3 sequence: CSASIYGQTTEQYF. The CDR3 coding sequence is TGCAGTGCTAGTATCTACGGACAAACAACCGAGCAGTACTTC.

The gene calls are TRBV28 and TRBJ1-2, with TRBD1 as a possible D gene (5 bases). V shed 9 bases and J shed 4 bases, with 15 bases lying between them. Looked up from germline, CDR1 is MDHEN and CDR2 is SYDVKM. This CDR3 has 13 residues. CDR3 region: CASGAGNLYGYTF. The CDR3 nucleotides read TGTGCCAGTGGGGCAGGCAACCTCTATGGCTACACCTTC.

CDR3: CASSQRGGFTGELFF. The CDR3 DNA reads as TGTGCCAGCAGCCAGCGGGGGGGATTCACCGGGGAGCTGTTTTTT. The chain links TRBV7-8 to TRBJ2-2; 10 bases align to TRBD2. CDR1 and CDR2 (germline): SGHVS, FQNEAQ. Losses at the gene ends were 5 bases for V and 4 bases for J; bases not matched to a gene: 4. This CDR3 has 15 amino acids.

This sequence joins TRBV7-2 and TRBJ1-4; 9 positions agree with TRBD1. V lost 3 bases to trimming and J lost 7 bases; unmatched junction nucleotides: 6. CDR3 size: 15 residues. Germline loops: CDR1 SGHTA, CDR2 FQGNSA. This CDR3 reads CASSFTTGGSEKLFF. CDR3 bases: TGTGCCAGCAGCTTCACGACAGGGGGTAGTGAAAAACTGTTTTTT.

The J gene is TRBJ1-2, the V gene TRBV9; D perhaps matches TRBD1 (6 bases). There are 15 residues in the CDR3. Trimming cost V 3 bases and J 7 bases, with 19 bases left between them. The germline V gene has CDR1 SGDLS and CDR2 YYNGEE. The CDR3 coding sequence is TGTGCCAGCAGCGGGGACACCACTGGGAGGGTTGGCTACACCTTC. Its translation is CASSGDTTGRVGYTF.

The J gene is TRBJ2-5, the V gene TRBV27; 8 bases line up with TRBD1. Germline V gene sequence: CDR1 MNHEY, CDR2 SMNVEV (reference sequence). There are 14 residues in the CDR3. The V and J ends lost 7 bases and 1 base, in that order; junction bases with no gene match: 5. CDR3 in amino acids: CASTSGQGQETQYF. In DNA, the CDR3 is TGTGCCAGCACCTCTGGACAGGGCCAAGAGACCCAGTACTTC.

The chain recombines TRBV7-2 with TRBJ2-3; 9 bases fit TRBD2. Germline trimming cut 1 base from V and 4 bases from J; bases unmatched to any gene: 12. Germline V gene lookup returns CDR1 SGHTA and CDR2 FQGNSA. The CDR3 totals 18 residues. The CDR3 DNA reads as TGTGCCAGCAGCTTAGGCGGAGCGGGGGGAGAGAGGGCAGATACGCAGTATTTT. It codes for CASSLGGAGGERADTQYF.

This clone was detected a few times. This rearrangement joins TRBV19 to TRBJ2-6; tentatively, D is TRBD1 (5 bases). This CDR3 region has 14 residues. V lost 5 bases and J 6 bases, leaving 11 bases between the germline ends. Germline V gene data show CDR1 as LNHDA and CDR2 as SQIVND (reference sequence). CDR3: CASSDSLPANVLTF. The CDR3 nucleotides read TGTGCCAGTAGTGACAGTCTTCCGGCCAACGTCCTGACTTTC.

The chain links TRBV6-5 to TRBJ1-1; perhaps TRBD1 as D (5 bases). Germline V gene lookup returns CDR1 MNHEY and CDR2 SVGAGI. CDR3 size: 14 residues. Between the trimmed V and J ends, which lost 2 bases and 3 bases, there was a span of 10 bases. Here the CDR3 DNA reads TGTGCCAGCAGTTACCAGGGAGGGGACACTGAAGCTTTCTTT. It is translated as CASSYQGGDTEAFF.

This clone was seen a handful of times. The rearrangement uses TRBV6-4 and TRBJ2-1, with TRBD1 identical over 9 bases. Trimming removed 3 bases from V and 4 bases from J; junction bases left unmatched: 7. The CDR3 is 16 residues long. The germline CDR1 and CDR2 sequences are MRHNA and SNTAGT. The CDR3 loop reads CASSEESGQGYNEQFF. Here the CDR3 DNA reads TGTGCCAGCAGTGAAGAGTCGGGACAGGGTTACAATGAGCAGTTCTTC.